Listed below are T cell receptor beta chains from one sample, sequenced in a study of OX40 agonist ivuxolimab in advanced cancers. Only in-frame clones appear in the TCRdb table, and some are missing; sequencing was by immunoSEQ multiplex PCR. Of 55,000 to 75,000 clones in the sample, around 83% were seen once. The specimen comprised CD4+ or CD8+ T cells sorted from blood, sampled in a trial of the OX40 agonist ivuxolimab. These receptors originate from an adult with an advanced solid tumor such as melanoma, head and neck, liver or kidney cancer. The conserved cysteine and the conserved F or W are not part of the CDR3 here.

v_gene,j_gene,CDR3aa
TRBV7-8,TRBJ2-2,ASSLRKGQENTGELF
TRBV20-1,TRBJ2-7,SVLPRDEQY
TRBV5-8,TRBJ1-1,ASSLLGPTEAF
TRBV6-1,TRBJ1-2,ASSELQNYGYT
TRBV7-3,TRBJ2-3,ASSPIAGGRTDTQY
TRBV4-1,TRBJ1-2,ASSPTQGNNYGYT
TRBV25-1,TRBJ1-6,ASSEGDRETPLH
TRBV29-1,TRBJ1-1,SARRDRQNTEAF
TRBV28,TRBJ2-1,ASRWWSGERGEQF
TRBV19,TRBJ2-7,ASSGPGQGIYEQY
TRBV6-4,TRBJ2-3,ASSEAPTSGSVLGDTQY
TRBV7-6,TRBJ1-1,ASSLGSGGHTEAF
TRBV4-1,TRBJ2-3,ASSARGTADTQY
TRBV28,TRBJ2-7,ASSPNSALFEQY
TRBV28,TRBJ1-1,ASRAPSQGTEAF
TRBV7-9,TRBJ1-1,ASSPLGGAGIGEAF
TRBV4-2,TRBJ2-3,ASSQGQGSTDTQY
TRBV19,TRBJ1-2,ASSPGQDTYGYT
TRBV5-7,TRBJ2-2,ASGTGKPGELF
TRBV5-1,TRBJ2-4,ASSPLTGGGNIQY
TRBV19,TRBJ1-5,ASSHRGLNQPQH
TRBV19,TRBJ2-3,ASAQIGGTDTQY
TRBV10-1,TRBJ1-5,ASRGDGNQPQH
TRBV27,TRBJ1-3,ASSLQGRSGNTIY
TRBV5-1,TRBJ2-4,ASSSQEGVTLLAKNIQY
TRBV10-3,TRBJ2-2,AISGDRENTGELF
TRBV9,TRBJ2-7,ASSVDPDGNLSYEQY
TRBV29-1,TRBJ2-6,SVELLSGANVLT
TRBV7-8,TRBJ2-7,ASSSLAGFYEQY
TRBV6-5,TRBJ2-7,ASSQTSGSFEQY
TRBV28,TRBJ2-2,ASRTDRGAGGTNTGELF
TRBV6-1,TRBJ1-2,ASSGNYGYT
TRBV30,TRBJ2-4,AWSVNRGNIQY
TRBV4-3,TRBJ2-6,ASSQDPSAQANVLT
TRBV7-2,TRBJ2-7,ASSLALQSLEQY
TRBV29-1,TRBJ2-7,SASRDNTREQY
TRBV4-1,TRBJ1-6,ASSQDSDSYYNSPLH
TRBV19,TRBJ2-3,ASSIRAQGLDTQY
TRBV27,TRBJ1-2,ASRGTGGRYYGYT
TRBV19,TRBJ1-5,ASSSGQTYQPQH
TRBV2,TRBJ2-7,ASEGSHEQY
TRBV5-8,TRBJ2-2,ASSSGQYTGELF
TRBV19,TRBJ2-1,ASMREASSNEQF
TRBV5-1,TRBJ2-2,ASSLEGGPTGELF
TRBV19,TRBJ1-3,ASSADGLSGNTIY
TRBV10-2,TRBJ2-2,ASTLGKYSGELF
TRBV7-3,TRBJ1-6,ASSADRNSPLH
TRBV13,TRBJ2-3,ASSSQRVAQY
TRBV7-6,TRBJ2-7,ASSLERGSEQY
TRBV7-3,TRBJ2-7,ASSLGEGYYEQY
TRBV11-2,TRBJ2-7,ASSLVVTSSYEQY
TRBV6-1,TRBJ1-3,ASSEALGQGTGNTIY
TRBV7-2,TRBJ2-7,ASSFGLAGGFEQY
TRBV5-4,TRBJ2-5,ASSRSGRTQETQY